Shown below are 14 T cell receptor beta chains from a single sample sequenced in a study of identical twins. Each CDR3 protein is one row after TCRdb ran MiXCR on the 5' RACE reads. Of over 550,000 distinct CDR3 sequences listed, roughly 6.6% are singletons. These sequences were also reported in another study, on yellow fever vaccine responses in identical twins.

Sequencing was carried out using PBMCs. All receptors derive from a woman aged 18-30 years in good health.

The chain has TRBV12-3 or TRBV12-4 and TRBJ2-1, with 16 bases lining up with TRBD2. The CDR3 extends over 19 amino acids. After removal of 6 bases from V and 1 base from J, the junction contained 9 bases not matched to a gene. The CDR3, as DNA: TGTGCCAGCAGCTCCTCCGGGACTAGCGGGAGGGGGTCCTACAATGAGCAGTTCTTC. Translation: CASSSSGTSGRGSYNEQFF.

This clonotype was detected many times. The rearrangement joins TRBV9 to TRBJ1-4; maybe TRBD1 (6 bases). V was cut by 0 bases and J by 1 base, with 10 bases left in between. Germline assignment: CDR1 SGDLS and CDR2 YYNGEE. The CDR3 extends over 16 amino acids. The CDR3 nucleotides read TGTGCCAGCAGCGTAGGCGGGGGGCTAACTAATGAAAAACTGTTTTTT. Its translation is CASSVGGGLTNEKLFF.

The rearrangement joins TRBV20-1 to TRBJ2-5, with 8 bases lining up with TRBD2. The CDR3 covers 13 residues. Germline assignment: CDR1 DFQATT and CDR2 SNEGSKA (reference sequence). With V trimmed by 6 bases and J by 2 bases, 5 bases remained unmatched. The CDR3 DNA is TGCAGTGCCCCGGGACTAGGGCAAGAGACCCAGTACTTC. It codes for CSAPGLGQETQYF.

This chain joins TRBV10-3 and TRBJ2-1, with D hard to call. Between the trimmed V and J ends, which lost 2 bases and 12 bases, there was a span of 8 bases. The CDR3 covers 11 residues. Looked up from germline, CDR1 is ENHRY and CDR2 is SYGVKD. This CDR3 is CAISEGEGQFF. The CDR3 nucleotides read TGTGCCATCAGTGAGGGTGAAGGGCAGTTCTTC.

The rearrangement joins TRBV18 to TRBJ2-5; the D gene is possibly TRBD2 (6 bases). Trimming shortened V by 3 bases and J by 3 bases, and 11 bases separated the two germline ends. CDR1 KGHSH and CDR2 LQKENI come from the germline V gene. CDR3 size: 14 residues. The CDR3 is CASSPVSGEETQYF. CDR3 DNA: TGTGCCAGCTCACCGGTCTCGGGGGAAGAGACCCAGTACTTC.

The sample holds a few counts of this clonotype. The chain has TRBV14 and TRBJ2-2; TRBD1 might be the D (5 bases). CDR3 length: 15 residues. The V gene lost 0 bases and the J gene lost 5 bases, with 10 bases spanning the gap. Germline assignment: CDR1 SGHDN and CDR2 FVKESK. DNA for the CDR3: TGTGCCAGCAGCCAAGACAGGGTAGGGACCGGGGAGCTGTTTTTT. This sequence encodes CASSQDRVGTGELFF. The variable domain in full, completed from reference TRBV14 and TRBJ2-2, reads EAGVTQFPSHSVIEKGQTVTLRCDPISGHDNLYWYRRVMGKEIKFLLHFVKESKQDESGMPNNRFLAERTGGTYSTLKVQPAELEDSGVYFCASSQDRVGTGELFFGEGSRLTVL.

This clonotype showed up many times. The V and J genes are TRBV14 and TRBJ2-1, with unresolved D. Germline CDR1 and CDR2: SGHDN and FVKESK. The CDR3 contains 16 residues. V lost 0 bases and J lost 5, with 14 bases in between. CDR3 in amino acids: CASSQDYRLTNNEQFF. The CDR3 DNA reads TGTGCCAGCAGCCAAGACTACCGACTTACTAACAATGAGCAGTTCTTC. Full variable domain (missing parts from reference TRBV14 and TRBJ2-1): EAGVTQFPSHSVIEKGQTVTLRCDPISGHDNLYWYRRVMGKEIKFLLHFVKESKQDESGMPNNRFLAERTGGTYSTLKVQPAELEDSGVYFCASSQDYRLTNNEQFFGPGTRLTVL.

At least ten counts were recorded for this clonotype. The chain combines TRBV27 with TRBJ2-7, with D uncertain. Germline V gives CDR1 MNHEY, CDR2 SMNVEV (reference sequence). This CDR3 comprises 14 residues. V dropped 0 bases and J dropped 1 base, with 7 bases sitting between them. DNA for the CDR3: TGTGCCAGCAGTTTATCACCCCAATCCTACGAGCAGTACTTC. This sequence encodes CASSLSPQSYEQYF.

This clonotype showed up many times. This chain connects TRBV6-5 to TRBJ1-2, with 9 nucleotides matching TRBD1. CDR1 is MNHEY, CDR2 SVGAGI, per germline. The CDR3 runs to 13 residues. V was clipped by 3 bases and J by 8 bases; unmatched bases: 4. The CDR3 DNA reads as TGTGCCAGCAGTTATGGGACAGGGAGCGGCTACACCTTC. Its translation: CASSYGTGSGYTF.

The chain uses TRBV10-3 and TRBJ2-4; the D is unclear. This CDR3 has 15 residues. Trimming pared 0 bases from V and 5 bases from J, leaving 11 bases between. CDR1 ENHRY and CDR2 SYGVKD come from the germline V gene. As DNA, the CDR3 is TGTGCCATCAGTGAGTCTGCCAGCACCGAAAACATTCAGTACTTC. Translated, it gives CAISESASTENIQYF.

The gene calls are TRBV5-1 and TRBJ2-2, with TRBD1 matching over 7 bases. The CDR3 spans 16 residues. Germline V lookup: CDR1 SGHRS, CDR2 YFSETQ. V lost 7 bases and J lost 2; bases outside the gene matches: 11. The CDR3 coding sequence is TGCGCCAGCCGTCCCACCGGGACAGATAACACCGGGGAGCTGTTTTTT. Translation: CASRPTGTDNTGELFF.

This clonotype was counted a few times. The chain recombines TRBV7-2 with TRBJ2-3, with 8 positions matching TRBD2. Per germline, CDR1 SGHTA and CDR2 FQGNSA. The CDR3 consists of 15 residues. After removal of 4 bases from V and 8 bases from J, the junction contained 11 bases not matched to a gene. The CDR3 loop is CASSSQTSGSGTQYF. The CDR3 DNA reads as TGTGCCAGCAGCTCCCAAACTAGCGGAAGTGGTACGCAGTATTTT.

V is TRBV6-6 and J is TRBJ2-3; 16 bases fit TRBD2. The CDR3 covers 22 residues. The junction had 21 bases not matched to a gene; V was cut back by 8 bases and J by 1 base. Germline assignment: CDR1 MNHNY and CDR2 SVGAGI (reference sequence). This CDR3 is CASEGLAGGQDPFSTRTDTQYF. DNA of the CDR3: TGTGCCAGCGAGGGACTAGCGGGGGGGCAGGATCCATTCTCGACTCGCACAGATACGCAGTATTTT.

This clonotype has just a few counts. The gene calls are TRBV4-1 and TRBJ1-1; 8 nucleotides match TRBD1. Germline V gives CDR1 MGHRA, CDR2 YSYEKL. The trim removed 4 bases at V and 5 bases at J, leaving 6 bases unmatched. The CDR3 length is 14 residues. For the CDR3, the DNA is TGCGCCAGCAGCCGAGCACAGGGGGGGACTGAAGCTTTCTTT. Its protein is CASSRAQGGTEAFF.